This T cell receptor (beta chain) came from a study of beta chain features in type 1 diabetes (dated by TCRdb to between 2017 and 2018). Looking at the study overall: Mean age, gender distribution, total cell number and subset yield were not different between patients and healthy donors. The study compared the TCRB repertoires of sorted circulating CD4+ T cell subsets in recently diagnosed type 1 diabetes patients with those in matched healthy donors. Regulatory and stem cell-like memory subsets were isolated from only 8 patients and roughly eight healthy donors, whereas naive and central memory subsets came from all 28 donors. Across all samples, approximately 98,000,000 sorted cells were examined, and cell number per subset correlated strongly with RNA yield. The full study reports these points: Sequencing cDNA rather than genomic DNA could over-represent highly expressing activated cells, although activation and CD3 levels did not differ between groups. PCR might favor shorter templates, but patient and control samples were amplified and corrected together, so any skew would affect both groups equally. Naive, central memory and regulatory TCRB repertoires appeared to be more alike among patients than among healthy donors. At VDJ recombination sites, patients with type 1 diabetes made fewer insertions and deleted more nucleotides, a pattern implying thymic rearrangement abnormalities. HLA sub-analyses involved small numbers of individuals, so any influence of HLA type on TCRB rearrangement remained unresolved. A moderate but significant shortening of TCRB CDR3 length was observed in type 1 diabetes patients in all four CD4+ subsets.

This clone was detected only a few times. Its antigen is not yet known. Base qualities are not provided; no much larger clone lies one nucleotide away. A single peripheral blood draw of about 116 mL on average was collected from each donor into heparinised tubes. A BD FACSAria II and a panel including CD45RO, CCR7, CD25, CD127, CD95 and CD27 were used to sort naive, central memory, regulatory and stem cell-like memory CD4+ T cells. Every sorted population had a purity above 95%. Right away, PBMCs were isolated by Lymphoprep density gradient centrifugation and were stained directly, with no culture step. So that batch effects would be minimized, each experiment stained and sorted samples in pairs, pairing one healthy donor with one patient. The High Capacity cDNA Reverse Transcription Kit was used to reverse transcribe all of the isolated RNA, meaning that expressed TCRB transcripts were what got sequenced. Naive, central memory and regulatory T cell samples underwent deep immunoSEQ sequencing, averaging about 3.57 million total reads per sample. Sorted cells were lysed in RLT buffer, and RNA was extracted using DNase-treated RNeasy Micro or Mini kits according to cell number. Each cell subset was processed on its own to prevent cross-contamination, while patient and healthy donor samples were processed together. The immunoSEQ multiplex PCR was used to amplify TCRB sequences from cDNA, yielding 87-bp fragments that span the CDR3 region. Sequencing of the amplicons was done on the Illumina HiSeq platform. In the source study's methods: PCR bias was corrected computationally using synthetic template baselines, and reads within Hamming distance 2 were collapsed, with unmergeable singletons discarded. Reads were aligned against IMGT to assign V, D and J genes, CDR3 length and insertions or deletions at six rearrangement sites. Clonotype counts were normalized to sorted cell number within each subset before computing true diversity and Gini coefficients with the tcR R package. The overlap coefficient, calculated on TCRB nucleotide sequences, was used to quantify repertoire sharing. Out-of-frame TCRB sequences from naive cells were analyzed to stand in for the pre-selection repertoire. TCRdb's version of the immuneACCESS table is confined to in-frame rearrangements and falls short of the full clone set. An unresolved V gene accounts for under half of the shortfall where checked; the remainder is of unknown origin. The V and J calls and clone size were taken over from that table, and D and trimming were inferred from the DNA. The sample contains 120,000 to 150,000 clones, about 10% of them found a single time. Of the sample, 1% to 1.5% falls within the top ten clones.

CDR1 and CDR2, looked up from the germline V gene, are SGHTA and FQGNSA. Taken from cysteine to phenylalanine, the CDR3 has 15 residues. Of all the DNA, just the CDR3 is kept, 45 bases in frame from base 1. Unmatched junction bases come to 10, with V trimmed by 5 bases and J by 14 bases. The receptor comes from a man younger than 35 in good health. The sequence joins TRBV7-2 to TRBJ1-6; 12 bases in the junction line up with TRBD1. The sample taken for sequencing was naive CD4+ T cells from blood. This specimen's cell subset or site label, per the study, means: true naive CD4+ T cells. The nucleotide sequence reads as follows: TGTGCCAGCAGCCACCGGGACAGGGGGCTGGGGGCCCTCCACTTT. Translated, it gives CASSHRDRGLGALHF.